The sequence of this TCR beta chain was determined in a study of cytomegalovirus exposure and HLA in healthy donors. General study findings and limits: Reports credit the classifier with highly specific, highly sensitive diagnosis of cytomegalovirus status.

This donor's file did not include a recorded CMV serostatus. Germline loops: CDR1 MNHEY, CDR2 SVGAGI. V lost 7 bases to trimming and J lost 8 bases; unmatched junction nucleotides: 7. The CDR3 loop spans 12 amino acids. About this clone: What it binds is not known.

The PCR ran on 60 Vbeta and 13 Jbeta primers. This table comes from immunoSEQ multiplex PCR, and its TCRdb copy is limited to in-frame clones, with some not included. The table has roughly 130,000 clones, approximately 78% seen once. Sequences were obtained from PBMCs. The rearrangement uses TRBV6-5 and TRBJ1-2, with 7 bases matching TRBD1. The receptor was isolated from a human donor in good health. The DNA of the CDR3 is TGTGCCAGCACCAAACAGGGGTCCGGCTACACCTTC. Residues: CASTKQGSGYTF.